This T cell receptor (beta chain) appears in the sequencing data of a study of blood T cell repertoires in COVID-19. In the original analysis: Amplification of reference gene primers provided the estimated nucleated cell counts. Measured with immunoSEQ multiplex PCR; TCRdb has only the in-frame clones, and not every one. That table supplies the V and J calls and clone size; D and trimming were determined from the DNA. The profile shows 170,000 or so clones, roughly 88% of them singletons. This clone was observed a single time. Germline assignment: CDR1 SGHRS and CDR2 YFSETQ. This CDR3 is built from 16 residues. Germline trimming cut 4 bases from V and 6 bases from J; bases unmatched to any gene: 12.

The source material was peripheral blood. The chain has TRBV5-1 and TRBJ2-1, with 8 bases aligning to TRBD2. The clonotype was recovered from a woman aged 55-75 years with acute or convalescent COVID-19. Here the CDR3 reads CASSLSGGASSNEQFF. Written as DNA, the CDR3 is TGCGCCAGCAGCCTCTCCGGGGGGGCCTCGTCCAATGAGCAGTTCTTC. The full variable domain, with the rest looked up from reference TRBV5-1 and TRBJ2-1, is KAGVTQTPRYLIKTRGQQVTLSCSPISGHRSVSWYQQTPGQGLQFLFEYFSETQRNKGNFPGRFSGRQFSNSRSEMNVSTLELGDSALYLCASSLSGGASSNEQFFGPGTRLTVL.